The clone carrying this TCR beta chain turned up a few times. This CDR3 contains 13 residues. V lost 6 bases and J 1 base, leaving 7 bases between the germline ends. CDR1 is DFQATT and CDR2 is SNEGSKA in the germline V gene (reference sequence). This entry comes from a study of blood T cells in healthy people across ages. Primers used in a second PCR of about 7 to 12 cycles were a sample-barcoded 5' primer and a J-beta primer mix. TCRdb re-derived calls from the 5' RACE reads in MiXCR, one entry per CDR3 protein. Here the sample spans 650,000 to 1,000,000 distinct CDR3 sequences, 46% being singletons.

This TCR came from a man older than 75 in good health. Sequencing used blood. The gene calls are TRBV20-1 and TRBJ2-6; D is uncertain. DNA of the CDR3: TGCAGTGCCTTTAGATCTGGGGCCAACGTCCTGACTTTC. It translates to CSAFRSGANVLTF.